This TCR beta chain was captured in a study of shared clonotypes between healthy human individuals. V was pared by 5 bases and J by 0 bases, with 6 bases between. The CDR3 is 14 residues long. Looked up from germline, CDR1 is SGHRS and CDR2 is YFSETQ. Data came from immunoSEQ multiplex PCR; TCRdb stores just in-frame clones and leaves some out. The table shows 1,500,000 or so clones, with around 97% occurring only once. Specimen: naive CD4+ T cells sorted from blood. Subset indicated: CD45RA+ positively selected. The sequence derives from a man under 40 in good health. The chain is built from TRBV5-1 and TRBJ2-6; D gene ambiguous. The CDR3 DNA reads as TGCGCCAGCAGGTCGAGCTCTGGGGCCAACGTCCTGACTTTC. It translates to CASRSSSGANVLTF.